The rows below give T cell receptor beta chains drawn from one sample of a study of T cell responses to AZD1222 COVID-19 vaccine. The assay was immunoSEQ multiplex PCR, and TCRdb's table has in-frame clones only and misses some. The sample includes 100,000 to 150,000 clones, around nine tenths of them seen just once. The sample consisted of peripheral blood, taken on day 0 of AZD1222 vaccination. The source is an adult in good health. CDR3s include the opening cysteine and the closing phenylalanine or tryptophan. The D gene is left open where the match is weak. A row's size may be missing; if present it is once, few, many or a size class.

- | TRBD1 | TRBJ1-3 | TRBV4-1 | CASSQIPGQGALTGNTIYF | TGCGCCAGCAGCCAAATACCGGGACAGGGGGCTTTAACTGGAAACACCATATATTTT
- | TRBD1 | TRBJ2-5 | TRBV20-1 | CSASPSDRVRETQYF | TGCAGTGCTAGTCCCTCGGACAGGGTACGAGAGACCCAGTACTTC
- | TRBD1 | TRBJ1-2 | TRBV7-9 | CASSEVGQDNYGYTF | TGTGCCAGCAGCGAAGTGGGACAGGACAACTATGGCTACACCTTC
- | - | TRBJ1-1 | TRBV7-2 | CASSFKETQNAFF | TGTGCCAGCAGCTTTAAGGAGACTCAAAACGCTTTCTTT
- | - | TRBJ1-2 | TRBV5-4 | CASSPRNNYGYTF | TGTGCCAGCAGCCCCAGGAATAACTATGGCTACACCTTC
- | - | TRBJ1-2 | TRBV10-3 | CAISEQASYYGYTF | TGTGCCATCAGTGAGCAGGCCAGTTACTATGGCTACACCTTC
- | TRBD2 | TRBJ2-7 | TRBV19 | CASSLTAGGSYEQYF | TGTGCCAGTAGCTTGACAGCGGGGGGTTCCTACGAGCAGTACTTC
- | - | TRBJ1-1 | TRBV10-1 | CASSAQGYTEAFF | TGCGCCAGCAGTGCACAGGGATACACTGAAGCTTTCTTT
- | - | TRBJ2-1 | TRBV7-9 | CASSLVPGPEWGEQFF | TGTGCCAGCAGCTTAGTTCCCGGGCCTGAATGGGGTGAGCAGTTCTTC
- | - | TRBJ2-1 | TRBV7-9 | CASSLAGRGSRNEQFF | TGTGCCAGCAGCTTAGCAGGCAGGGGCAGTCGGAATGAGCAGTTCTTC
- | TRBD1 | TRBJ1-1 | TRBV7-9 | CASSFRDRGRTEAFF | TGTGCCAGCAGCTTCCGGGACAGGGGGCGCACTGAAGCTTTCTTT
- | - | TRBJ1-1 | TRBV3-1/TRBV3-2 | CASSLTGGGLNTEAFF | TGTGCCAGCAGCCTAACAGGAGGAGGGCTGAACACTGAAGCTTTCTTT
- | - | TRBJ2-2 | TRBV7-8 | CASSRDIGRSLVTGELFF | TGTGCCAGCAGCCGGGACATTGGTCGATCCTTGGTCACCGGGGAGCTGTTTTTT
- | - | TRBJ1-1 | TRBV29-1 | CSVLPGPTEAFF | TGCAGCGTTTTACCTGGGCCCACTGAAGCTTTCTTT
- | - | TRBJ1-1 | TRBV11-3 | CASSSTTGVYTEAFF | TGTGCCAGCAGCAGCACCACTGGGGTCTACACTGAAGCTTTCTTT
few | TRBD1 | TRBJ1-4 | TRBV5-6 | CASSWTGGDEKLFF | TGTGCCAGCAGCTGGACAGGGGGCGACGAAAAACTGTTTTTT
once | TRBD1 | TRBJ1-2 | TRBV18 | CASSPATGGLYGYTF | TGTGCCAGCTCACCAGCGACAGGGGGCCTCTATGGCTACACCTTC
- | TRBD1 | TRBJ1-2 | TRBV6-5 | CASTPGTGDYGYTF | TGTGCCAGCACCCCCGGGACAGGGGATTATGGCTACACCTTC
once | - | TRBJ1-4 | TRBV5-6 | CASSLGAGSEKLFF | TGTGCCAGCAGCTTAGGGGCGGGTTCGGAAAAACTGTTTTTT
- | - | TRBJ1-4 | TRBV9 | CASSVDVEGKLFF | TGTGCCAGCAGCGTAGATGTGGAGGGAAAACTGTTTTTT
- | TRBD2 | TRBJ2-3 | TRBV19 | CASRKGLAGGGDTQYF | TGTGCCAGTAGGAAGGGGCTAGCGGGAGGAGGGGATACGCAGTATTTT
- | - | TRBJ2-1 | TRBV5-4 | CASSAWKLDNEQFF | TGTGCCAGCAGCGCATGGAAGCTCGACAATGAGCAGTTCTTC
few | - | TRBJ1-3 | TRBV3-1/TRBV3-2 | CASSQGSGTGNTIYF | TGTGCCAGCAGCCAAGGATCAGGAACTGGAAACACCATATATTTT
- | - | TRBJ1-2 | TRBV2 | CASSEQGQLYGYTF | TGTGCCAGCAGTGAACAGGGACAACTCTATGGCTACACCTTC
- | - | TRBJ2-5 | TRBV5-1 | CASSRTEETQYF | TGCGCCAGCAGCCGGACAGAAGAGACCCAGTACTTC
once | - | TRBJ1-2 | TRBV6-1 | CASSVQRGYSNNYGYTF | TGTGCCAGCAGTGTACAGAGAGGGTACAGTAATAACTATGGCTACACCTTC
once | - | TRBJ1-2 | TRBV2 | CASSDLGGHYGYTF | TGTGCCAGCAGTGATCTGGGCGGCCACTATGGCTACACCTTC
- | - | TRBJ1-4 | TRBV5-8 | CASSLGSPGRTLRGGKLFF | TGTGCCAGCAGCTTGGGATCCCCGGGACGGACCCTACGGGGGGGAAAACTGTTTTTT
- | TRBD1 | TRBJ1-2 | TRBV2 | CASSRTGSSNGYTF | TGTGCCAGCAGTAGGACAGGGTCGTCGAATGGCTACACCTTC
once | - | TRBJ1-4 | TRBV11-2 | CASSLDRGDEKLFF | TGTGCCAGCAGCTTAGACAGGGGCGACGAAAAACTGTTTTTT
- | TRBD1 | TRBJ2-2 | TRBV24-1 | CATSGQGARAGELFF | TGTGCCACCAGTGGCCAGGGGGCTAGGGCCGGGGAGCTGTTTTTT
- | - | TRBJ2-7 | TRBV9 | CASSPGLGLYEQYF | TGTGCCAGCAGCCCGGGGTTGGGATTATACGAGCAGTACTTC
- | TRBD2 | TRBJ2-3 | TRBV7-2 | CASSLVRGGAIGTDTQYF | TGTGCCAGCAGCCTAGTCCGGGGGGGGGCGATAGGCACAGATACGCAGTATTTT
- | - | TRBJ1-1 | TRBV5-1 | CASSLGGLGTEAFF | TGCGCCAGCAGCTTAGGGGGGCTCGGCACTGAAGCTTTCTTT
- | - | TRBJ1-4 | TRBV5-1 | CASSLVPGTEKLFF | TGCGCCAGCAGCTTGGTTCCAGGGACAGAAAAACTGTTTTTT
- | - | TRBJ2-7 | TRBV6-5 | CASTSRSSYEQYF | TGTGCCAGCACTTCCCGGAGCTCCTACGAGCAGTACTTC
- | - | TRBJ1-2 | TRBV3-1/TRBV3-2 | CASSPGEQTYGYTF | TGTGCCAGCAGCCCAGGGGAGCAGACTTATGGCTACACCTTC
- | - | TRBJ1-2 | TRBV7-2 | CASSLDYGYTF | TGTGCCAGCAGTTTGGACTATGGCTACACCTTC
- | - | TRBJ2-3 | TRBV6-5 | CASRPGQSDTQYF | TGTGCCAGCAGACCGGGACAATCAGATACGCAGTATTTT
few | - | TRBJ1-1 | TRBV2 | CASGAGTEAFF | TGTGCCAGCGGGGCAGGAACTGAAGCTTTCTTT
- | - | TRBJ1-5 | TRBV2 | CASSEASGRVQPQHF | TGTGCCAGCAGTGAAGCCTCAGGGAGGGTTCAGCCCCAGCATTTT
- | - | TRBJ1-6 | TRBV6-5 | CASWGRHNSPLHF | TGTGCCAGCTGGGGCAGACATAATTCACCCCTCCACTTT
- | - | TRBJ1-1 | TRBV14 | CASSPDGTYAWAFF | TGTGCCAGCAGCCCGGACGGGACGTATGCTTGGGCTTTCTTT
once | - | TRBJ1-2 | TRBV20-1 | CSGMANYGYTF | TGCAGTGGCATGGCGAACTATGGCTACACCTTC
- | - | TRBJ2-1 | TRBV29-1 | CSVVSRASRNEQFF | TGCAGCGTTGTTTCTAGGGCTAGCCGCAATGAGCAGTTCTTC